The 18 T cell receptor beta chains in this list originate from one sample, sequenced in a study of breast tumors, draining lymph nodes, adjacent tissues. Samples came from axillary lymph nodes draining the breast cancer. Each CDR3 protein is one row after TCRdb ran MiXCR on the multiplex PCR reads. The sample shows 250,000 or so distinct CDR3 sequences, 30% of them seen only once. The sample taken for sequencing was axillary lymph node tissue. The receptors come from a female donor with breast cancer. Some clones in this sample may be carry-over from other donors' samples.

This clonotype was picked up many times. The chain links TRBV29-1 to TRBJ2-7; 12 nucleotides line up with TRBD2. Germline V gene lookup returns CDR1 SQVTM and CDR2 ANQGSEA. The CDR3 spans 14 residues. With V trimmed by 6 bases and J by 6 bases, 9 bases remained unmatched. CDR3 loop: CSVNRLAGAPEQYF. The CDR3 DNA sequence: TGCAGCGTGAACCGACTAGCGGGAGCCCCCGAGCAGTACTTC.

This clonotype has at least ten counts. The chain has TRBV20-1 and TRBJ2-7; possible D gene TRBD1, 6 bases. V was clipped by 6 bases and J by 4 bases, with 10 bases between them. This CDR3 contains 11 residues. Per germline, CDR1 DFQATT and CDR2 SNEGSKA (reference sequence). The chain's CDR3 is CSARGSYEQYF. CDR3 nucleotide sequence: TGCAGTGCCAGGGGTTCGTACGAGCAGTACTTC.

There are many counts of this clonotype. The chain recombines TRBV3-1 with TRBJ1-4; D is ambiguous. Trimming cost V 2 bases and J 7 bases, with 11 bases left between them. Germline CDR1 and CDR2: LGHDT and YNNKEL (reference sequence). The CDR3 extends over 14 amino acids. CDR3 sequence reads: CASSQSGSGEKLFF. DNA of the CDR3: TGTGCCAGCAGCCAATCGGGGAGTGGTGAAAAACTGTTTTTT.

This sequence joins TRBV7-9 and TRBJ2-1; D not certain. The germline V gene encodes CDR1 SEHNR and CDR2 FQNEAQ (reference sequence). The CDR3 consists of 16 residues. Trimming shortened V by 4 bases and J by 0 bases, and 13 bases separated the two germline ends. This CDR3 is CASSSSADYSYNEQFF. Here the CDR3 DNA reads TGTGCCAGCAGCTCTTCGGCCGATTACTCCTACAATGAGCAGTTCTTC.

This chain connects TRBV28 to TRBJ2-7; D perhaps matches TRBD2 (6 bases). Looked up from germline, CDR1 is MDHEN and CDR2 is SYDVKM. This CDR3 region has 14 residues. V lost 8 bases and J 2 bases, leaving 16 bases between the germline ends. The DNA of the CDR3 is TGTGCCAGCTCTACCGGCAGGGAGGCCTACGAGCAGTACTTC. Amino acids: CASSTGREAYEQYF.

This clonotype has a count of ten or more. The chain joins TRBV30 to TRBJ2-3; D gene ambiguous. The germline CDR1 and CDR2 sequences are GTSNPN and SVGIG (reference sequence). The germline V and J ends were trimmed by 1 base and 4 bases, with 6 bases remaining between them. The CDR3 runs to 12 residues. In DNA form, the CDR3 reads TGTGCCTGGAGTGAGGTGGCAGATACGCAGTATTTT. This sequence encodes CAWSEVADTQYF. Filled out from reference TRBV30 and TRBJ2-3, the complete variable domain reads SQTIHQWPATLVQPVGSPLSLECTVEGTSNPNLYWYRQAAGRGLQLLFYSVGIGQISSEVPQNLSASRPQDRQFILSSKKLLLSDSGFYLCAWSEVADTQYFGPGTRLTVL.

About this clonotype itself: This CDR3 is missing its conserved last phenylalanine or tryptophan, likely due to a read error. The rearrangement joins TRBV6-4 to TRBJ2-1, with 8 bases identical to TRBD1. The ends lost 5 bases at V and 5 bases at J; junction bases unmatched: 11. Germline values: CDR1 MRHNA, CDR2 SNTAGT. This CDR3 contains 16 residues. The CDR3 loop reads CASSPLGTGRHNEQFL. CDR3 DNA sequence: TGTGCCAGCAGTCCCCTCGGGACAGGCCGGCACAATGAGCAGTTCCTC.

In this sample, this clonotype turned up many times. The chain is built from TRBV6-6 and TRBJ2-7, with 9 bases aligning to TRBD1. V lost 5 bases and J lost 3; bases outside the gene matches: 5. The germline V gene encodes CDR1 MNHNY and CDR2 SVGAGI (reference sequence). There are 14 residues in the CDR3. CDR3 in amino acids: CASSQTGGGYEQYF. CDR3 DNA sequence: TGTGCCAGCAGTCAAACAGGGGGCGGCTACGAGCAGTACTTC.

This clonotype was detected ten times or more. The genes are TRBV12-3 or TRBV12-4 and TRBJ2-1, with a possible D match to TRBD2 (6 bases). The CDR3 is made up of 13 amino acids. Trimming shortened V by 5 bases and J by 6 bases, and 11 bases separated the two germline ends. CDR3 sequence (DNA): TGTGCCAGCAGTGGGGACTCCGCCAATGAGCAGTTCTTC. Protein: CASSGDSANEQFF.

With respect to this clonotype: Just one base apart from a much larger clone, this may be a read error. CDR3 region: CASSLVWDRLSNQPQHF. CDR3 nucleotides: TGTGCCAGCAGTTTAGTGTGGGACAGGCTTAGCAATCAGCCCCAGCATTTT. The genes are TRBV12-3 or TRBV12-4 and TRBJ1-5, with 8 bases aligning to TRBD1. The CDR3 spans 17 residues. The junction had 5 bases not matched to a gene; V was cut back by 1 base and J by 0 bases.

This clonotype was detected many times. The chain employs TRBV18 and TRBJ2-6; TRBD1 is a possible D gene (6 bases). The CDR3 has 18 residues. Germline values: CDR1 KGHSH, CDR2 LQKENI. V lost 3 bases and J lost 0, with 15 bases in between. As DNA, the CDR3 is TGTGCCAGCTCACCCCAAGACAGGAAGTTCTCTGGGGCCAACGTCCTGACTTTC. Its translation: CASSPQDRKFSGANVLTF.

As to this clonotype: It may be a read error: a sequence one base away is much more abundant. V usage is TRBV6-5 and J usage is TRBJ2-1, with D tentatively TRBD2 (6 bases). Trimming removed 0 bases at V and 9 bases at J, with 12 bases between. From germline, CDR1 is MNHEY and CDR2 SVGAGI. The CDR3 has 14 residues. The CDR3 reads CASSYSGGNSEQFF. The CDR3 region has the DNA TGTGCCAGCAGTTACTCGGGCGGGAACAGTGAGCAGTTCTTC.

Ten or more counts support this clonotype. This rearrangement joins TRBV9 to TRBJ2-5, with no clear D. Germline V lookup: CDR1 SGDLS, CDR2 YYNGEE. The CDR3 spans 14 residues. Trimming stripped 0 bases from V and 1 base from J, with 7 bases between. The CDR3 protein is CASSVGPSQETQYF. The CDR3 DNA sequence: TGTGCCAGCAGCGTAGGACCCTCCCAAGAGACCCAGTACTTC.

In this sample, this clonotype turned up many times. V usage is TRBV5-8 and J usage is TRBJ2-1; D is undetermined. The CDR3 extends over 13 amino acids. V dropped 4 bases and J dropped 6 bases, with 11 bases sitting between them. Germline CDR1 is SGHTS and CDR2 is YDEGEE. The CDR3 region is CASSQTPTNEQFF. As DNA, the CDR3 is TGTGCCAGCAGCCAAACCCCGACCAATGAGCAGTTCTTC. The full variable domain, in which reference TRBV5-8 and TRBJ2-1 provide the parts outside the CDR3, is EAGVTQSPTHLIKTRGQQATLRCSPISGHTSVYWYQQALGLGLQFLLWYDEGEERNRGNFPPRFSGRQFPNYSSELNVNALELEDSALYLCASSQTPTNEQFFGPGTRLTVL.

This clonotype showed up many times. The V gene is TRBV19, the J gene TRBJ1-5; TRBD1 agrees at 7 bases. After removal of 6 bases from V and 5 bases from J, the junction contained 7 bases not matched to a gene. The CDR3 length is 14 residues. The germline V gene encodes CDR1 LNHDA and CDR2 SQIVND (reference sequence). The CDR3 DNA follows: TGTGCCAGTAGCGGGGGGACAGCAGATCAGCCCCAGCATTTT. Translated, it gives CASSGGTADQPQHF.

This sequence joins TRBV11-3 and TRBJ2-1; possible D gene TRBD2, 6 bases. Germline CDR1 and CDR2: SGHNT and YENEEA. The CDR3 covers 13 residues. V shed 6 bases and J shed 3 bases, with 9 bases lying between them. This CDR3 is CASRPGSYNEQFF. The CDR3 DNA follows: TGTGCCAGCAGACCCGGGAGCTACAATGAGCAGTTCTTC.

This clonotype was seen ten or more times. The chain couples TRBV20-1 to TRBJ1-2; tentatively, D is TRBD1 (5 bases). Trimming removed 4 bases from V and 4 bases from J, with 16 bases in between. The CDR3 totals 14 residues. Germline CDR1 DFQATT, CDR2 SNEGSKA (reference sequence). CDR3 sequence: CSAKILTEIYGYTF. The CDR3 nucleotides are TGCAGTGCTAAAATATTGACAGAAATCTATGGCTACACCTTC.

The sample holds many counts of this clonotype. The chain uses TRBV12-3 or TRBV12-4 and TRBJ2-5; tentative D call: TRBD1 (5 bases). V lost 5 bases to trimming and J lost 7 bases, with 8 bases between them. The CDR3 runs to 11 residues. The CDR3 is CASSLQGTQYF. CDR3 coding DNA: TGTGCCAGCAGTCTCCAGGGGACCCAGTACTTC.